These 2 T cell receptor beta chains originate from one sample sequenced in a study of radiotherapy plus CTLA-4 blockade in lung cancer. Produced via immunoSEQ multiplex PCR; TCRdb's table is partial and in-frame only. The profile covers about 59,000 clones, with 70% to 80% appearing a single time and approximately 8.3% taken by the ten largest. The sample in question was peripheral blood, obtained from a patient treated with radiotherapy plus ipilimumab. These receptors were obtained from a human donor with non-small cell lung cancer whose response to radiotherapy plus ipilimumab could not be evaluated.

The chain joins TRBV5-4 to TRBJ2-7; 8 bases are shared with TRBD1. CDR1 and CDR2 (germline): SGHNT, YYREEE (reference sequence). The trim removed 0 bases at V and 2 bases at J, leaving 4 bases unmatched. CDR3 length equals 15 residues. The CDR3 DNA follows: TGTGCCAGCAGCTTGGATCAGGGGGCGGCCTACGAGCAGTACTTC. Amino acids: CASSLDQGAAYEQYF. The whole variable domain, remainder taken from reference TRBV5-4 and TRBJ2-7, is ETGVTQSPTHLIKTRGQQVTLRCSSQSGHNTVSWYQQALGQGPQFIFQYYREEENGRGNFPPRFSGLQFPNYSSELNVNALELDDSALYLCASSLDQGAAYEQYFGPGTRLTVT.

The V gene is TRBV14, the J gene TRBJ1-1; D remains ambiguous. The V end lost 3 bases, the J end lost 5 bases, and 13 bases lay between the germline ends. This CDR3 region has 14 residues. CDR1 and CDR2 from the germline V gene are SGHDN and FVKESK. The CDR3 region has the DNA TGTGCCAGCAGCCAGTCGTATGGGAGGACTGAAGCTTTCTTT. Its translation: CASSQSYGRTEAFF.